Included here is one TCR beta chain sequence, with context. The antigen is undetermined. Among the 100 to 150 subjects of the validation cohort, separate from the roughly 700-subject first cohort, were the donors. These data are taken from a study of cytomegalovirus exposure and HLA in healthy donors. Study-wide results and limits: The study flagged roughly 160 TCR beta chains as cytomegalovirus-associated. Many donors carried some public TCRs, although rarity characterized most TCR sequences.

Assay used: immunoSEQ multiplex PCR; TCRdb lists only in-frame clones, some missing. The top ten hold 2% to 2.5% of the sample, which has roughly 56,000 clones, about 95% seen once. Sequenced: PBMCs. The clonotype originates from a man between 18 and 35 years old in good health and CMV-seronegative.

The CDR3 coding sequence is TGTGCCAGCAGTTATGAACAGGTCCCCCAAGAGACCCAGTACTTC. Protein product: CASSYEQVPQETQYF. The chain uses TRBV5-4 and TRBJ2-5; weak D call: TRBD1 (5 bases). Germline CDR1 reads SGHNT; CDR2 reads YYREEE (reference sequence). The CDR3 is made up of 15 amino acids. V lost 5 bases and J 1 base, leaving 15 bases between the germline ends.